Shown below are 12 T cell receptor beta chains from a single sample sequenced in a study of blood T cell repertoires in COVID-19. This table comes from immunoSEQ multiplex PCR, and its TCRdb copy is limited to in-frame clones, with some not included. Among approximately 250,000 clones, about 82% were seen once, and the ten largest hold 5% to 7%. Sequencing was performed on peripheral blood. These receptors came from a woman of 80 years or more with COVID-19, enrolled during active disease.

The rearrangement joins TRBV9 to TRBJ2-2; D gene ambiguous. V lost 10 bases and J 0 bases, leaving 10 bases between the germline ends. The CDR3 loop spans 13 amino acids. Germline-derived CDR1 and CDR2 are SGDLS and YYNGEE. The CDR3 here is CAAAGPNTGELFF. In DNA, the CDR3 is TGTGCCGCGGCCGGTCCGAACACCGGGGAGCTGTTTTTT.

The chain joins TRBV19 to TRBJ2-1; 8 bases line up with TRBD1. This CDR3 comprises 14 residues. The germline CDR1 and CDR2 sequences are LNHDA and SQIVND (reference sequence). V trimming: 5 bases; J trimming: 5 bases; junction bases outside the gene matches: 5. As DNA, the CDR3 is TGTGCCAGTAGTCCCCGACAGGGGAACAATGAGCAGTTCTTC. This translates into CASSPRQGNNEQFF. The whole variable domain, filled in from reference TRBV19 and TRBJ2-1, reads DGGITQSPKYLFRKEGQNVTLSCEQNLNHDAMYWYRQDPGQGLRLIYYSQIVNDFQKGDIAEGYSVSREKKESFPLTVTSAQKNPTAFYLCASSPRQGNNEQFFGPGTRLTVL.

The chain joins TRBV3-1 (or the pseudogene TRBV3-2) to TRBJ2-3; TRBD2 agrees at 7 bases. Germline lookup yields CDR1 LGHDT and CDR2 YNNKEL (reference sequence). J lost 4 bases, V lost 7 bases, and 11 bases had no gene match. CDR3 length: 15 amino acids. Written as DNA, the CDR3 is TGTGCCAGCACCCTATCCGGGGGGAGGGCAGATACGCAGTATTTT. It is translated as CASTLSGGRADTQYF.

CDR3 sequence: CASSLGTQTGVETQYF. Written as DNA, the CDR3 is TGTGCCAGCAGCTTGGGGACCCAGACAGGGGTGGAGACCCAGTACTTC. This chain joins TRBV5-5 and TRBJ2-5; 8 bases align to TRBD1. CDR1 is SGHKS and CDR2 is YYEKEE in the germline V gene (reference sequence). V lost 0 bases to trimming and J lost 5 bases; unmatched junction nucleotides: 9. The CDR3 consists of 16 residues. Filled out from reference TRBV5-5 and TRBJ2-5, the complete variable domain reads DAGVTQSPTHLIKTRGQQVTLRCSPISGHKSVSWYQQVLGQGPQFIFQYYEKEERGRGNFPDRFSARQFPNYSSELNVNALLLGDSALYLCASSLGTQTGVETQYFGPGTRLLVL.

This clone came up a few times. J is TRBJ1-6 and V is TRBV7-8; D ambiguous. The CDR3 is 14 residues long. Germline V gene data show CDR1 as SGHVS and CDR2 as FQNEAQ. Trimming left V 0 bases short and J 7 bases short, with 7 bases between. The CDR3 DNA reads TGTGCCAGCAGCTTAGCGGCAGGAAATTCACCCCTCCACTTT. This gives the protein CASSLAAGNSPLHF.

The chain has TRBV2 and TRBJ2-1; 8 bases map to TRBD1. The CDR3 has 11 amino acids. The germline V gene has CDR1 SNHLY and CDR2 FYNNEI. The junction had 0 bases not matched to a gene; V was cut back by 7 bases and J by 7 bases. The CDR3 spells CASNRGNEQFF. The CDR3 bases are TGTGCCAGCAACAGGGGGAATGAGCAGTTCTTC.

This sequence joins TRBV7-9 and TRBJ2-7, with 7 bases lining up with TRBD1. The CDR3 runs to 13 residues. After removal of 4 bases from V and 4 bases from J, the junction contained 4 bases not matched to a gene. CDR1 is SEHNR and CDR2 is FQNEAQ in the germline V gene (reference sequence). The CDR3: CASSSRGPYEQYF. In DNA, the CDR3 is TGTGCCAGCAGCTCGAGGGGGCCATACGAGCAGTACTTC.

This sequence joins TRBV6-5 and TRBJ1-1; possibly TRBD1 for D (6 bases). Deletions cut 5 bases from V and 1 base from J, with 14 bases between. This CDR3 region has 15 residues. From germline, CDR1 is MNHEY and CDR2 SVGAGI. In DNA, the CDR3 is TGTGCCAGCAGTCTCCGGGGACAAACGAACACTGAAGCTTTCTTT. Protein: CASSLRGQTNTEAFF.

The CDR3 sequence: CASRRPGETGELFF. The DNA of the CDR3 is TGTGCCAGCAGGCGCCCCGGAGAGACCGGGGAGCTGTTTTTT. This chain connects TRBV28 to TRBJ2-2, with D uncertain. Trimming left V 6 bases short and J 5 bases short, with 13 bases between. Germline CDR1 and CDR2: MDHEN and SYDVKM. The length of the CDR3 is 14 residues.

The J gene is TRBJ1-1, the V gene TRBV3-1 (or the pseudogene TRBV3-2); D ambiguous. Germline V gene data show CDR1 as LGHDT and CDR2 as YNNKEL (reference sequence). The V end lost 4 bases, the J end lost 1 base, and 4 bases lay between the germline ends. The CDR3 is 12 residues long. CDR3 bases: TGTGCCAGCAGCCTATCGAACACTGAAGCTTTCTTT. This sequence encodes CASSLSNTEAFF.

The chain uses TRBV30 and TRBJ2-1, with no clear D. The CDR3 consists of 12 residues. Germline CDR1 GTSNPN, CDR2 SVGIG (reference sequence). V gave up 0 bases and J gave up 10 bases, with 10 bases separating them. For the CDR3, the DNA is TGTGCCTGGAGTGTACCAGGTCCCGAGCAGTTCTTC. Encoded protein: CAWSVPGPEQFF.

The chain recombines TRBV6-6 with TRBJ2-1; TRBD1 matches at 7 bases. Germline V lookup: CDR1 MNHNY, CDR2 SVGAGI (reference sequence). This CDR3 is built from 13 residues. Unmatched junction bases numbered 4, after V lost 5 bases and J lost 6 bases. CDR3 DNA: TGTGCCAGCAGTCGACAGGGTGGCAATGAGCAGTTCTTC. Translating it yields CASSRQGGNEQFF.